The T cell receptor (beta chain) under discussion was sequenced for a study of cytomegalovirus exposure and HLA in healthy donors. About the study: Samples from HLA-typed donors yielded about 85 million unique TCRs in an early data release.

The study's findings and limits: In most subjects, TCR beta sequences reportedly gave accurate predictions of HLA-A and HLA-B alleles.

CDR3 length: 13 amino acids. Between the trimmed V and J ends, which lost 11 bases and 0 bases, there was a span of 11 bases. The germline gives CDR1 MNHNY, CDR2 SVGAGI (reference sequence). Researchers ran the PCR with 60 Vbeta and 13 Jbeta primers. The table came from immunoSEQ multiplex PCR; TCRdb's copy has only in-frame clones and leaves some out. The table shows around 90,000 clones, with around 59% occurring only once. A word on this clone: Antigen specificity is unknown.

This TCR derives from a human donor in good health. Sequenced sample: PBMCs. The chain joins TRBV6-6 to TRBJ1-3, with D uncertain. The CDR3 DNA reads TGTGCCCATGCAGACAACTCTGGAAACACCATATATTTT. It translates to CAHADNSGNTIYF.